Shown below are 6 T cell receptor beta chains from a single sample sequenced in a study of blood T cell repertoires in COVID-19. Profiled with immunoSEQ multiplex PCR; TCRdb holds only in-frame clones, not every one. The repertoire has around 300,000 clones, 80% to 90% of them found once; the top ten carry 9.5% to 11%. Sequencing was done on a sample of peripheral blood. The source is a woman in her 70s with acute or convalescent COVID-19.

The gene calls are TRBV10-3 and TRBJ2-1, with TRBD2 matching over 11 bases. This CDR3 contains 16 residues. Germline CDR1 ENHRY, CDR2 SYGVKD. After removal of 6 bases from V and 2 bases from J, the junction contained 6 bases not matched to a gene. The CDR3 DNA reads TGTGCCATCAGCTTAGCGGGGGGGCGTACCTACAATGAGCAGTTCTTC. Its protein is CAISLAGGRTYNEQFF.

V usage is TRBV20-1 and J usage is TRBJ2-7; no definite D call. From germline, CDR1 is DFQATT and CDR2 SNEGSKA (reference sequence). V lost 3 bases and J lost 6, with 6 bases in between. This CDR3 comprises 10 residues. The CDR3 DNA sequence: TGCAGTGCTAGTCCTCTCGAGCAGTACTTC. Its translation is CSASPLEQYF.

V is TRBV20-1 and J is TRBJ1-2, with D uncertain. V dropped 3 bases and J dropped 5 bases, with 10 bases sitting between them. CDR1 DFQATT and CDR2 SNEGSKA come from the germline V gene (reference sequence). The CDR3 is 12 residues long. Here the CDR3 reads CSASQRTYGYTF. CDR3 nucleotides: TGCAGTGCTAGTCAGCGGACTTATGGCTACACCTTC.

The chain couples TRBV20-1 to TRBJ1-2; D unresolved. The CDR3 has 13 residues. Trimming pared 3 bases from V and 4 bases from J, leaving 12 bases between. Germline CDR1 is DFQATT and CDR2 is SNEGSKA (reference sequence). The CDR3 coding sequence is TGCAGTGCTAGTAATCGGGGAGCCTATGGCTACACCTTC. As protein: CSASNRGAYGYTF.

V usage is TRBV7-6 and J usage is TRBJ2-5, with TRBD1 identical over 11 bases. Germline assignment: CDR1 SGHVS and CDR2 FNYEAQ. Germline trimming cut 5 bases from V and 5 bases from J; bases unmatched to any gene: 4. CDR3 size: 14 residues. The CDR3 nucleotides are TGTGCCAGCAGCCGTAGGACAGGGGGCGAGACCCAGTACTTC. Its protein is CASSRRTGGETQYF.

This chain joins TRBV11-2 and TRBJ2-7, with TRBD2 matching over 8 bases. CDR1 SGHAT and CDR2 FQNNGV come from the germline V gene. J lost 6 bases, V lost 5 bases, and 9 bases had no gene match. The CDR3 contains 14 residues. CDR3 amino acids: CASSQLRGGLEQYF. In DNA, the CDR3 is TGTGCCAGCAGCCAACTACGGGGGGGCCTCGAGCAGTACTTC. Based on the CDR3 plus reference TRBV11-2 and TRBJ2-7, the full variable domain is EAGVAQSPRYKIIEKRQSVAFWCNPISGHATLYWYQQILGQGPKLLIQFQNNGVVDDSQLPKDRFSAERLKGVDSTLKIQPAKLEDSAVYLCASSQLRGGLEQYFGPGTRLTVT.